These 21 T cell receptor beta chains were sequenced from one sample in a study of beta chain features in type 1 diabetes. Expressed TCRB transcripts were sequenced, since all the RNA that had been isolated was reverse transcribed. The table came from immunoSEQ multiplex PCR; TCRdb's copy has only in-frame clones and leaves some out. Among 900,000 or so clones listed, around a sixth were seen once. The material sequenced was naive CD4+ T cells from blood. These TCRs come from a woman aged 18 to 35 in good health.

This clone was seen a handful of times. V usage is TRBV15 and J usage is TRBJ1-2; D gene uncertain. The CDR3 spans 12 residues. CDR1 and CDR2 (germline): LNHNV, YYDKDF (reference sequence). V lost 5 bases and J lost 13, with 17 bases in between. CDR3 in amino acids: CATSLFKGASTF. As DNA, the CDR3 is TGTGCCACCAGCCTGTTTAAGGGAGCGTCCACCTTC.

This clone was seen a handful of times. This sequence joins TRBV18 and TRBJ2-2, with D possibly matching TRBD1 (6 bases). With 3 bases removed from V and 1 base from J, the gap between germline ends came to 9 bases. Per the germline V gene, CDR1 is KGHSH and CDR2 is LQKENI. This CDR3 contains 15 residues. For the CDR3, the DNA is TGTGCCAGCTCACCCCGGGACATGAACACCGGGGAGCTGTTTTTT. Translating gives CASSPRDMNTGELFF.

This clone was observed a few times. This chain connects TRBV6-1 to TRBJ1-1, with TRBD1 as a possible D gene (5 bases). The V end lost 6 bases, the J end lost 7 bases, and 12 bases lay between the germline ends. Germline assignment: CDR1 MNHNS and CDR2 SASEGT. This CDR3 has 12 amino acids. CDR3 in amino acids: CASSRGTHEAFF. Written as DNA, the CDR3 is TGTGCCAGCAGCCGCGGGACCCATGAAGCTTTCTTT.

In this sample, this clone turned up a few times. DNA for the CDR3: TGTGCCAGCAGCTTTGGAGCGGGAGTCCACGAGCAGTACTTC. It encodes CASSFGAGVHEQYF. The V gene is TRBV5-4, the J gene TRBJ2-7; 8 bases line up with TRBD2. Germline V gives CDR1 SGHNT, CDR2 YYREEE (reference sequence). CDR3 length: 14 amino acids. V trimming: 2 bases; J trimming: 5 bases; junction bases outside the gene matches: 6.

V usage is TRBV4-2 and J usage is TRBJ2-3, with a possible D match to TRBD1 (6 bases). The CDR3 loop spans 15 amino acids. Germline loops: CDR1 LGHNA, CDR2 YNFKEQ. V was shortened by 0 bases and J by 8 bases, with 15 bases between the two germline ends. CDR3 residues: CASSQDPSLGATQYF. CDR3 DNA: TGTGCCAGCAGCCAAGATCCTTCCCTGGGGGCTACGCAGTATTTT.

In its sample, this clone was seen a few times. The chain couples TRBV4-3 to TRBJ1-5; the D is unclear. V gave up 1 base and J gave up 1 base, with 8 bases separating them. CDR3 length equals 15 residues. Germline values: CDR1 LGHNA, CDR2 YSLEER. The CDR3 sequence is CASSQGPGSNQPQHF. In nucleotides, the CDR3 is TGCGCCAGCAGCCAAGGACCGGGAAGCAATCAGCCCCAGCATTTT.

CDR3 region: CASSLVSASTDTQYF. In DNA, the CDR3 is TGTGCCAGCAGCTTAGTTTCCGCTAGCACAGATACGCAGTATTTT. The chain recombines TRBV7-2 with TRBJ2-3; D remains ambiguous. The V end was cut by 1 base, the J end by 0 bases, with 8 bases between. The CDR3 is 15 amino acids. From germline, CDR1 is SGHTA and CDR2 FQGNSA.

The table lists this clone with a few counts. A read error may account for a junction end that differs from germline. The chain has TRBV5-4 and TRBJ2-7, with 10 bases identical to TRBD1. This CDR3 comprises 15 residues. CDR1 SGHNT and CDR2 YYREEE come from the germline V gene (reference sequence). The CDR3 DNA reads TGCGCCAGCAGCTACGGGACAGGGGCTTCCTACGAGCAGTACTTC. Residues: CASSYGTGASYEQYF.

In this sample, this clone turned up a few times. This chain joins TRBV6-6 and TRBJ1-1; D is possibly TRBD1 (6 bases). CDR1 is MNHNY, CDR2 SVGAGI, per germline (reference sequence). Trimming took off 7 bases at V and 0 bases at J, with 12 bases between the two ends. This CDR3 comprises 14 residues. CDR3: CASTLGGMNTEAFF. CDR3 DNA sequence: TGTGCCAGCACCCTAGGGGGGATGAACACTGAAGCTTTCTTT.

The chain links TRBV9 to TRBJ1-3; 9 nucleotides agree with TRBD1. Germline values: CDR1 SGDLS, CDR2 YYNGEE. Germline trimming cut 3 bases from V and 10 bases from J; bases unmatched to any gene: 20. The CDR3 consists of 18 residues. The CDR3 bases are TGTGCCAGCAGCGCCTACGGGACAGGGACATCCCAGGCGAAAACCATATATTTT. Its protein product is CASSAYGTGTSQAKTIYF.

This clone was found a few times. This chain connects TRBV25-1 to TRBJ1-3; no reliable D call. The germline gives CDR1 MGHDK, CDR2 SYGVNS. This CDR3 is 11 amino acids long. V lost 8 bases to trimming and J lost 6 bases, with 8 bases between them. CDR3 sequence (DNA): TGTGCCAGCCATGGCGAAAACACCATATATTTT. This translates into CASHGENTIYF.

This clone appeared a few times. J is TRBJ2-7 and V is TRBV9; D gene ambiguous. This CDR3 spans 15 amino acids. The V end lost 0 bases, the J end lost 4 bases, and 14 bases lay between the germline ends. From germline, CDR1 is SGDLS and CDR2 YYNGEE. CDR3: CASSVGASGRYEQYF. CDR3 bases: TGTGCCAGCAGCGTAGGCGCCTCGGGTAGATACGAGCAGTACTTC. The full variable domain, completed using reference TRBV9 and TRBJ2-7, is DSGVTQTPKHLITATGQRVTLRCSPRSGDLSVYWYQQSLDQGLQFLIQYYNGEERAKGNILERFSAQQFPDLHSELNLSSLELGDSALYFCASSVGASGRYEQYFGPGTRLTVT.

The rearrangement uses TRBV21-1 and TRBJ1-6. TRBV21-1 is a pseudogene locus. CDR3 length: 10 amino acids. Here the CDR3 DNA reads TGTGCGGGGGATGAGTCACCCCTCCACTTT. This translates into CAGDESPLHF.

The chain has TRBV5-4 and TRBJ2-7; D is uncertain. V dropped 0 bases and J dropped 6 bases, with 7 bases sitting between them. The CDR3 has 12 residues. Germline CDR1 and CDR2: SGHNT and YYREEE (reference sequence). CDR3 loop: CASSLEVAEQYF. For the CDR3, the DNA is TGTGCCAGCAGCTTGGAGGTGGCCGAGCAGTACTTC.

This clone was counted only a few times. The CDR3 nucleotides read TGCGCCAGCAGCCTCCTCGGGACCAACACCCTAGTCCCAGATACGCAGTATTTT. Translated, it gives CASSLLGTNTLVPDTQYF. This chain links TRBV4-1 with TRBJ2-3; possibly TRBD1 or TRBD2 for D (5 bases each). Germline lookup yields CDR1 MGHRA and CDR2 YSYEKL. V was trimmed by 4 bases and J by 4 bases, leaving 24 bases between them. The CDR3 has 18 residues.

This clone was seen many times. V usage is TRBV10-3 and J usage is TRBJ2-1, with a possible D match to TRBD2 (5 bases). There are 12 residues in the CDR3. The germline V gene encodes CDR1 ENHRY and CDR2 SYGVKD. V was pared by 6 bases and J by 7 bases, with 10 bases between. The CDR3 coding sequence is TGTGCCATCAGGGGTAGCGAGAATGAGCAGTTCTTC. Translating gives CAIRGSENEQFF.

This clone was counted between two and nine times. V usage is TRBV7-8 and J usage is TRBJ2-5; tentatively, D is TRBD1 (5 bases). Germline V gene data show CDR1 as SGHVS and CDR2 as FQNEAQ. The CDR3 sequence is 18 residues long. The ends were cut back, 2 bases at V and 2 bases at J, with 21 bases in the middle. For the CDR3, the DNA is TGTGCCAGCAGCTTATTCAGGGCCCGCCAAAGCCGTCAAGAGACCCAGTACTTC. This codes for CASSLFRARQSRQETQYF.

The gene calls are TRBV6-5 and TRBJ1-5; no definite D call. Germline V gives CDR1 MNHEY, CDR2 SVGAGI. V dropped 0 bases and J dropped 3 bases, with 3 bases sitting between them. The CDR3 runs to 13 residues. CDR3 sequence (DNA): TGTGCCAGCAGTTACTCCAACAATCAGCCCCAGCATTTT. Its protein product is CASSYSNNQPQHF.

This rearrangement joins TRBV7-9 to TRBJ1-2; D not resolved. The CDR3 length is 14 residues. In germline, CDR1 is SEHNR, CDR2 FQNEAQ (reference sequence). Trimming cost V 5 bases and J 3 bases, with 13 bases left between them. The CDR3 nucleotides read TGTGCCAGCAGCCCCGGGTGGGCCGACTATGGCTACACCTTC. It yields the protein CASSPGWADYGYTF.

The chain employs TRBV28 and TRBJ2-5; D is ambiguous. The end of the DNA fits TRBJ2-7 better, so the J call may be wrong. This CDR3 has 13 amino acids. Germline assignment: CDR1 MDHEN and CDR2 SYDVKM. CDR3 nucleotides: TGTGCCAGCAGTCCCGGGCGGTACTACGAGCAGTACTTC. It encodes CASSPGRYYEQYF.

The rearrangement uses TRBV29-1 and TRBJ2-3; the D gene is possibly TRBD1 (6 bases). CDR1 and CDR2 (germline): SQVTM, ANQGSEA. The CDR3 runs to 13 residues. Trimming stripped 6 bases from V and 8 bases from J, with 18 bases between. CDR3 in amino acids: CSVGTRLIGTQYF. In DNA, the CDR3 is TGCAGCGTCGGGACACGCCTAATAGGTACGCAGTATTTT.